Each of the 32 T cell receptor beta chains below was sequenced from the same sample in a study of STAT5B mutations in CD4+ large granular lymphocyte leukemia. Assay used: immunoSEQ multiplex PCR; TCRdb lists only in-frame clones, some missing. In the table there are tens of thousands of clones, roughly 78% of which are singletons. Sequenced: CD4+ T cells from blood buffy coats. Every receptor here comes from a human donor in good health.

The rearrangement links TRBV7-6 to TRBJ1-5; tentatively, D is TRBD1 (5 bases). Germline lookup yields CDR1 SGHVS and CDR2 FNYEAQ. V lost 1 base and J 6 bases, leaving 7 bases between the germline ends. This CDR3 has 13 amino acids. The CDR3 region is CASSLGGAQPQHF. The CDR3 DNA reads TGTGCCAGCAGCTTAGGAGGGGCTCAGCCCCAGCATTTT.

This clone was counted between two and nine times. This rearrangement joins TRBV7-2 to TRBJ1-6; tentatively, D is TRBD1 (6 bases). The CDR3 extends over 15 amino acids. The germline V and J ends were trimmed by 5 bases and 7 bases, with 15 bases remaining between them. Germline CDR1 reads SGHTA; CDR2 reads FQGNSA. The chain's CDR3 is CASSRTRGANSPLHF. The DNA for the CDR3 is TGTGCCAGCAGCAGAACAAGGGGGGCCAATTCACCCCTCCACTTT.

The rearrangement joins TRBV4-1 to TRBJ1-2; D not resolved. V lost 1 base, J lost 3 bases, and 12 bases lay in between. In germline, CDR1 is MGHRA, CDR2 YSYEKL. This CDR3 spans 15 amino acids. CDR3 nucleotides: TGCGCCAGCAGCCAAGTACCAGGTTCGGACTATGGCTACACCTTC. This gives the protein CASSQVPGSDYGYTF.

The rearrangement joins TRBV30 to TRBJ2-7, with 8 bases identical to TRBD2. Germline assignment: CDR1 GTSNPN and CDR2 SVGIG (reference sequence). Losses at the gene ends were 1 base for V and 7 bases for J; bases not matched to a gene: 18. This CDR3 spans 17 amino acids. CDR3 loop: CAWSAVQRGSARIEQYF. DNA for the CDR3: TGTGCCTGGAGTGCCGTTCAGCGGGGGAGCGCAAGGATAGAGCAGTACTTC.

This chain uses TRBV7-8 with TRBJ2-7; TRBD1 matches at 8 bases. This CDR3 is built from 14 residues. The V and J ends lost 8 bases and 7 bases, in that order; junction bases with no gene match: 13. CDR1 is SGHVS and CDR2 is FQNEAQ in the germline V gene. The CDR3 here is CASLGQASLGEQYF. CDR3 in DNA: TGTGCCAGCCTGGGACAGGCATCCCTTGGGGAGCAGTACTTC.

This chain uses TRBV6-4 with TRBJ2-2; TRBD2 is a possible D gene (5 bases). Germline V gene sequence: CDR1 MRHNA, CDR2 SNTAGT. The V end was cut by 1 base, the J end by 8 bases, with 20 bases between. This CDR3 spans 17 amino acids. The CDR3 region has the DNA TGTGCCAGCAGTGACTACGACCCCTTCCGTGGGAGAGGGGAGCTGTTTTTT. Encoded protein: CASSDYDPFRGRGELFF.

This chain joins TRBV6-5 and TRBJ1-2; perhaps TRBD1 as D (6 bases). Germline lookup yields CDR1 MNHEY and CDR2 SVGAGI. This CDR3 contains 13 residues. Trimming removed 7 bases from V and 8 bases from J, with 17 bases in between. The chain's CDR3 is CASIQSGGLGYTF. CDR3 coding DNA: TGTGCCAGCATCCAATCGGGGGGCCTCGGCTACACCTTC.

This chain links TRBV18 with TRBJ2-3; D perhaps matches TRBD2 (5 bases). This CDR3 comprises 13 residues. The V gene's germline CDR1 is KGHSH and CDR2 LQKENI. The V and J ends lost 6 bases and 6 bases respectively, with 13 bases between them. CDR3 residues: CASSTGVFDTQYF. CDR3 sequence (DNA): TGTGCCAGCTCGACCGGGGTATTTGATACGCAGTATTTT. The full variable domain, with the rest looked up from reference TRBV18 and TRBJ2-3, is NAGVMQNPRHLVRRRGQEARLRCSPMKGHSHVYWYRQLPEEGLKFMVYLQKENIIDESGMPKERFSAEFPKEGPSILRIQQVVRGDSAAYFCASSTGVFDTQYFGPGTRLTVL.

This clone showed up just a few times. The rearrangement joins TRBV2 to TRBJ1-6, with D unresolved. Trimming took off 6 bases at V and 5 bases at J, with 8 bases between the two ends. Germline CDR1 SNHLY, CDR2 FYNNEI. The CDR3 runs 13 residues. CDR3 sequence reads: CASRLTDNSPLHF. The CDR3 DNA follows: TGTGCCAGCAGGCTGACGGATAATTCACCCCTCCACTTT.

The CDR3 region has the DNA TGTGCCACCCGCCCGCTAAGGGGGGAGGAGACCCAGTACTTC. Residues: CATRPLRGEETQYF. The chain links TRBV19 to TRBJ2-5; D may match TRBD1 or TRBD2 (6 bases each). Between the trimmed V and J ends, which lost 10 bases and 5 bases, there was a span of 20 bases. From germline, CDR1 is LNHDA and CDR2 SQIVND (reference sequence). The CDR3 spans 14 residues.

The chain employs TRBV28 and TRBJ2-2; 8 bases line up with TRBD1. Germline V gene sequence: CDR1 MDHEN, CDR2 SYDVKM. Germline trimming cut 5 bases from V and 6 bases from J; bases unmatched to any gene: 8. The CDR3 covers 15 residues. The DNA for the CDR3 is TGTGCCAGCAGTAGCCCGGGACAGGTGGCCGGGGAGCTGTTTTTT. It specifies CASSSPGQVAGELFF.

This chain links TRBV18 with TRBJ2-3; 8 bases agree with TRBD2. In germline, CDR1 is KGHSH, CDR2 LQKENI. V was pared by 8 bases and J by 2 bases, with 9 bases of the junction left unmatched. The CDR3 is 15 residues long. This CDR3 is CASKKAGAPTDTQYF. In DNA, the CDR3 is TGTGCCAGCAAGAAAGCGGGGGCACCCACAGATACGCAGTATTTT.

This clone has a handful of counts. V is TRBV5-4 and J is TRBJ1-1; 11 bases are a match to TRBD1. V was pared by 7 bases and J by 11 bases, with 10 bases of the junction left unmatched. Germline V gene lookup returns CDR1 SGHNT and CDR2 YYREEE (reference sequence). This CDR3 has 13 residues. CDR3 nucleotide sequence: TGTGCCAGCGGGGGACAGGGGGTGAAGGAGGCTTTCTTT. Translation gives CASGGQGVKEAFF.

There are a few counts of this clone. J is TRBJ1-6 and V is TRBV2; D not resolved. The CDR3 is 13 residues long. V was trimmed by 0 bases and J by 14 bases, leaving 11 bases between them. From germline, CDR1 is SNHLY and CDR2 FYNNEI. The CDR3: CASSEASRYALHF. As DNA, the CDR3 is TGTGCCAGCAGTGAAGCTAGCAGGTATGCCCTCCACTTT.

The chain couples TRBV25-1 to TRBJ1-2; D call uncertain. V shed 8 bases and J shed 4 bases, with 11 bases lying between them. CDR3 size: 12 residues. Germline-derived CDR1 and CDR2 are MGHDK and SYGVNS. The CDR3, as DNA: TGTGCCAGCTCAGGAGTTCCCTATGGCTACACCTTC. Encoded protein: CASSGVPYGYTF.

The chain couples TRBV27 to TRBJ2-5; D is undetermined. The length of the CDR3 is 11 residues. V lost 6 bases and J 7 bases, leaving 9 bases between the germline ends. Germline V CDR1 and CDR2: MNHEY, SMNVEV (reference sequence). The DNA for the CDR3 is TGTGCCAGCAGCCAAGAAGGGACCCAGTACTTC. Translation: CASSQEGTQYF.

This chain uses TRBV5-1 with TRBJ2-2, with a weak D call TRBD1 (6 bases). The V gene lost 4 bases and the J gene lost 3 bases, with 10 bases spanning the gap. The germline CDR1 and CDR2 sequences are SGHRS and YFSETQ. The CDR3 has 14 amino acids. CDR3: CASSQGQHTGELFF. The DNA of the CDR3 is TGCGCCAGCAGCCAAGGACAGCACACCGGGGAGCTGTTTTTT.

This chain uses TRBV7-2 with TRBJ1-1; D ambiguous. The V end was cut by 3 bases, the J end by 1 base, with 9 bases between. This CDR3 has 14 amino acids. Germline V CDR1 and CDR2: SGHTA, FQGNSA. CDR3 loop: CASSFREPNTEAFF. The CDR3 nucleotides read TGTGCCAGCAGCTTCCGCGAGCCGAACACTGAAGCTTTCTTT. The full variable domain, completed using reference TRBV7-2 and TRBJ1-1, is GAGVSQSPSNKVTEKGKDVELRCDPISGHTALYWYRQSLGQGLEFLIYFQGNSAPDKSGLPSDRFSAERTGGSVSTLTIQRTQQEDSAVYLCASSFREPNTEAFFGQGTRLTVV.

The table lists this clone with a few counts. The chain joins TRBV6-1 to TRBJ2-3, with TRBD1 matching 7 bases. The CDR3 has 16 residues. The ends lost 4 bases at V and 4 bases at J; junction bases unmatched: 11. The germline CDR1 and CDR2 sequences are MNHNS and SASEGT. Here the CDR3 reads CASSGRTGPSSDTQYF. The CDR3 nucleotides are TGTGCCAGCAGTGGGAGGACAGGCCCTTCTTCAGATACGCAGTATTTT.

The gene calls are TRBV5-1 and TRBJ2-5; a possible D gene is TRBD1 (5 bases). The CDR3 has 14 amino acids. Per the germline V gene, CDR1 is SGHRS and CDR2 is YFSETQ. V was clipped by 1 base and J by 4 bases, with 11 bases between them. This chain's CDR3 is CASSLNQGPETQYF. DNA of the CDR3: TGCGCCAGCAGCTTGAATCAGGGCCCAGAGACCCAGTACTTC.

A single count supports this clone. V gene TRBV18 combines with J gene TRBJ1-1; D not certain. Trimming pared 6 bases from V and 3 bases from J, leaving 11 bases between. CDR1 is KGHSH and CDR2 is LQKENI in the germline V gene. This CDR3 is 13 amino acids long. Here the CDR3 reads CASSVSWDTEAFF. The DNA for the CDR3 is TGTGCCAGCTCGGTATCGTGGGACACTGAAGCTTTCTTT.

The chain joins TRBV12-5 to TRBJ1-1, with D maybe TRBD1 (5 bases). V gave up 1 base and J gave up 8 bases, with 14 bases separating them. Germline CDR1 is LGHNT and CDR2 is FRNRAP. The CDR3 is 14 residues long. Here the CDR3 DNA reads TGTGCTAGTGGTTTGGGACGACAGAGGATAGAAGCTTTCTTT. This encodes CASGLGRQRIEAFF.

The chain joins TRBV19 to TRBJ2-3; D is perhaps TRBD1 (5 bases). Germline CDR1 LNHDA, CDR2 SQIVND (reference sequence). Trimming removed 7 bases from V and 2 bases from J, with 13 bases in between. The CDR3 runs 14 residues. The chain's CDR3 is CASTRQGPTDTQYF. DNA of the CDR3: TGTGCCAGTACCCGCCAGGGTCCCACAGATACGCAGTATTTT.

The V gene is TRBV9, the J gene TRBJ2-5; 8 bases are shared with TRBD1. J was trimmed by 4 bases and V by 0 bases; bases with no gene match: 2. The CDR3 loop spans 14 amino acids. Germline CDR1 SGDLS, CDR2 YYNGEE. The CDR3 loop is CASSVGQGIETQYF. The CDR3 DNA reads TGTGCCAGCAGCGTAGGACAGGGGATAGAGACCCAGTACTTC.

V and J are TRBV28 and TRBJ2-7; 10 bases are shared with TRBD1. After removal of 6 bases from V and 5 bases from J, the junction contained 10 bases not matched to a gene. Germline-derived CDR1 and CDR2 are MDHEN and SYDVKM. This CDR3 spans 15 amino acids. The CDR3 reads CASSPPGTGAHEQYF. CDR3 nucleotide sequence: TGTGCCAGCAGCCCGCCCGGGACAGGGGCCCACGAGCAGTACTTC.

The rearrangement links TRBV15 to TRBJ2-5, with a weak D call TRBD2 (5 bases). Looked up from germline, CDR1 is LNHNV and CDR2 is YYDKDF (reference sequence). Trimming cost V 0 bases and J 5 bases, with 13 bases left between them. The CDR3 totals 15 residues. The DNA for the CDR3 is TGTGCCACCAGCAGAGATCCGGGAAGAGAGGAGACCCAGTACTTC. Its protein product is CATSRDPGREETQYF.

There are a few counts of this clone. A read error may produce the germline difference seen at one junction end. The J gene is TRBJ1-2, the V gene TRBV6-1, with D perhaps TRBD1 (6 bases). In germline, CDR1 is MNHNS, CDR2 SASEGT. The CDR3 loop spans 10 amino acids. CDR3 nucleotide sequence: TGTGCCAGCAGTGAACGGGACAAAGCCTTC. Translating gives CASSERDKAF.

The rearrangement joins TRBV5-1 to TRBJ1-2; perhaps TRBD1 as D (5 bases). V lost 4 bases and J lost 6, with 19 bases in between. This CDR3 is 15 amino acids long. Germline V gene lookup returns CDR1 SGHRS and CDR2 YFSETQ. The DNA for the CDR3 is TGCGCCAGCAGCGGGGGACCGTTTTCGGGGGATGGCTACACCTTC. Encoded protein: CASSGGPFSGDGYTF.

This sequence joins TRBV7-8 and TRBJ1-1, with 7 bases that match TRBD1. The CDR3 consists of 16 residues. Germline trimming cut 5 bases from V and 3 bases from J; bases unmatched to any gene: 12. Germline V gene lookup returns CDR1 SGHVS and CDR2 FQNEAQ. The CDR3 bases are TGTGCCAGCAGCGAGATACAGGGGAAGTGGGACACTGAAGCTTTCTTT. Its translation: CASSEIQGKWDTEAFF.

The chain combines TRBV28 with TRBJ2-4; 10 bases map to TRBD1. The CDR3 length is 14 residues. CDR1 is MDHEN and CDR2 is SYDVKM in the germline V gene. The V segment lost 4 bases and the J segment 6 bases; nucleotides outside the gene matches: 3. The CDR3 reads CASSWTGGRNIQYF. The CDR3 DNA sequence: TGTGCCAGCAGTTGGACAGGGGGGAGAAACATTCAGTACTTC. The variable domain in full, with the rest retrieved from reference TRBV28 and TRBJ2-4, is DVKVTQSSRYLVKRTGEKVFLECVQDMDHENMFWYRQDPGLGLRLIYFSYDVKMKEKGDIPEGYSVSREKKERFSLILESASTNQTSMYLCASSWTGGRNIQYFGAGTRLSVL.

This clone was counted a single time. The rearrangement uses TRBV6-6 and TRBJ2-2; no firm D call. CDR3 size: 14 residues. Germline CDR1 MNHNY, CDR2 SVGAGI (reference sequence). Between the trimmed V and J ends, which lost 0 bases and 5 bases, there was a span of 7 bases. The CDR3 spells CASSYSSVTGELFF. As DNA, the CDR3 is TGTGCCAGCAGTTACTCGTCGGTTACCGGGGAGCTGTTTTTT.

This clone is categorized as medium-sized. The gene calls are TRBV23-1 and TRBJ1-2; 8 bases are shared with TRBD1. TRBV23-1 has ORF status, its function being uncertain. The CDR3 extends over 14 amino acids. V shed 2 bases, J shed 8 bases, and the junction held 7 bases outside the gene matches. The CDR3 coding sequence is TGCGCCAGCAGTCAACGTTTAAGGGACAGGGGCTACACCTTC. This sequence encodes CASSQRLRDRGYTF.